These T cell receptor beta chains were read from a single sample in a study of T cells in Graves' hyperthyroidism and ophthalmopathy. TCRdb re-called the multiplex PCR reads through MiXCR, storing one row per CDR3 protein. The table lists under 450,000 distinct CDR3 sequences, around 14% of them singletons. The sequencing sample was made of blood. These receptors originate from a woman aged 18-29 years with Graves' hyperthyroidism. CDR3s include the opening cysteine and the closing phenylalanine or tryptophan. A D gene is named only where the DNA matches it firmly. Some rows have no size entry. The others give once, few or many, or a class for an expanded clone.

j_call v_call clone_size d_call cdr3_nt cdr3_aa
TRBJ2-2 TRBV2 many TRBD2 TGTGCCAGCAGATCTAGCGGGGACGCGAACACCGGGGAGCTGTTTTTT CASRSSGDANTGELFF
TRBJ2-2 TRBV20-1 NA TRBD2 TGCAGTGCTAGAGATAGACGGGCGGGAGCGGCGAACACCGGGGAGCTGTTTTTT CSARDRRAGAANTGELFF
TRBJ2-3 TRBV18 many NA TGTGCCAGCTCACCACAGTATGGCGATACGCAGTATTTT CASSPQYGDTQYF
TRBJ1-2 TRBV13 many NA TGTGCCAGCAGCTTAAGGGGGAACTATGGCTACACCTTC CASSLRGNYGYTF
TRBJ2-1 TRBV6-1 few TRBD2 TGTGCCAGCAGTCAAACTAGCGGTGCCCTTCTGAGAGGTTACAATGAGCAGTTCTTC CASSQTSGALLRGYNEQFF
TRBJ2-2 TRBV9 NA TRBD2 TGTGCCAGCAGCGTAGGCGGGAGGAGTACCGGGGAGCTGTTTTTT CASSVGGRSTGELFF
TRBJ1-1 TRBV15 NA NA TGTGCCACCAGCAGCCCGGGACGCCGGAAAGCTTTCTTT CATSSPGRRKAFF
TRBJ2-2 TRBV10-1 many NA TGCGCCAGCATTGGACTACCGAACACCGGGGAGCTGTTTTTT CASIGLPNTGELFF
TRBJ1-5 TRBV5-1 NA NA TGCGCCAGCAGCTTGTACGAACAGGGTGGGAATCAGCCCCAGCATTTT CASSLYEQGGNQPQHF
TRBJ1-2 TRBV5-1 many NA TGCGCCAGCAGCTTTTATACCGGACCAGCGGAATATGGCTACACCTTC CASSFYTGPAEYGYTF
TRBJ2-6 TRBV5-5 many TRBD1 TGTGCCAGCAGCGACGACAGGGGGCGAACATTTGGGGCCAACGTCCTGACTTTC CASSDDRGRTFGANVLTF
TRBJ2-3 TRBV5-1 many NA TGCGCCAGCGGGACTCAGCACACAGATACGCAGTATTTT CASGTQHTDTQYF
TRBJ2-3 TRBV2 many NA TGTGCCAGCAGTGATGGGCAGGGAGGCACAGATACGCAGTATTTT CASSDGQGGTDTQYF
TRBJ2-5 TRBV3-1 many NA TGTGCCAGCAGCGCCTGGGCCGGAGCGGACCAAGAGACCCAGTACTTC CASSAWAGADQETQYF
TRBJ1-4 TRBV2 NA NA TGTGCCAGCAGTGAACTAGGGCCTCAAAATGAAAAACTGTTTTTT CASSELGPQNEKLFF
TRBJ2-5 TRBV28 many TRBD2 TGTGCCAGCAGTTATGTGGGAGGGATCGGTGAGACCCAGTACTTC CASSYVGGIGETQYF
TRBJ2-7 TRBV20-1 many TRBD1 TGCAGTGCGAAAATCACCGGGACAGGGCTTTACGAGCAGTACTTC CSAKITGTGLYEQYF
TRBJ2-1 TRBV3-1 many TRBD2 TGTGCCAGCAGCCCCAGTTTACTAGCGGGGGCGAACAATGAGCAGTTCTTC CASSPSLLAGANNEQFF
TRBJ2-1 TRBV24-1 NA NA TGTGCCACCAGTGATTCGGGGCCGAGCTCCTACAATGAGCAGTTCTTC CATSDSGPSSYNEQFF
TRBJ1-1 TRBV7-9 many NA TGTGCCAGCAGCGACCTTAAATTGAGTGGTCGGGCAACTGAAGCTTTCTTT CASSDLKLSGRATEAFF
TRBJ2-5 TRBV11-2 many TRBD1 TGTGCCAGCAGCGTCGGGACAGTCCATCTTCAAGAGACCCAGTACTTC CASSVGTVHLQETQYF
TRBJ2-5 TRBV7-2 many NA TGTGCCAGCAGCTTTAGCCCAGTTGGAGGAGAGACCCAGTACTTC CASSFSPVGGETQYF
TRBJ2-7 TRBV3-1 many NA TGTGCCAGCAGCCAAGGTTCCAACCGGAACGAGCAGTACTTC CASSQGSNRNEQYF
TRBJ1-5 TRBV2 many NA TGTGCCAGCAGTGAGGCCCGGATTCAGCCCCAGCATTTT CASSEARIQPQHF
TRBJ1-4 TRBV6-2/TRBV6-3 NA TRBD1 TGTGCCAGCAGTTACGGGACAGTAATCACAAGTCTGTTTTTT CASSYGTVITSLFF
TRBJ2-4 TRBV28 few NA TGTGCCAGCAGTAGAGGGGTCAACATTCAGTACTTC CASSRGVNIQYF
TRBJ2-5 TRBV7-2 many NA TGTGCCAGCAGCTTAGGGCAGGCGCTCTCGTGGGGGCCCGGGGAGACCCAGTACTTC CASSLGQALSWGPGETQYF
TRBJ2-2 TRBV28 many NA TGTGCCAGCAGTTGGGGGGTCGGGGAGCTGTTTTTT CASSWGVGELFF
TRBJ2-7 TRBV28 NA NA TGTGCCAGCAGTTTCCAAATGGGGGTCGGCTACGAGCAGTACTTC CASSFQMGVGYEQYF
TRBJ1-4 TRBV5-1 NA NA TGCGCCAGCAGCAATTCAGAGCGCTTGTTTTTT CASSNSERLFF
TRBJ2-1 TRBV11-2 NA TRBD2 TGCGCCAGCACCCAGACTAGCGCTAGCTCCTACAATGAGCGGTTCTTC CASTQTSASSYNERFF
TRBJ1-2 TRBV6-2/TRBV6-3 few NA TGTGCCAGCAGACCCTCGCCCGCCAACTATGGCTACACCTTC CASRPSPANYGYTF
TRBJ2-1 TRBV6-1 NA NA TGTGCCAGCAGTGAAGGTCCGTTCTTC CASSEGPFF
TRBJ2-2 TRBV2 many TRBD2 TGTGCCAGCATAGGACTAGCGAACACCGGGGAGCTGTTTTTT CASIGLANTGELFF
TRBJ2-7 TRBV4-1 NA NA TGCGCCAGCAGCCAAATTGACCAATCCTCCTACGAGCAGTACTTC CASSQIDQSSYEQYF
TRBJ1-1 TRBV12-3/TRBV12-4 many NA TGTGCCAGCAGTAAAGCCCAATCAATGAACACTGAAGCTTTCTTT CASSKAQSMNTEAFF
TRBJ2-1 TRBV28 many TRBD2 TGTGCCAGCAGCTCCGGGACTAGCGGGAACAATGAGCAGTTCTTC CASSSGTSGNNEQFF
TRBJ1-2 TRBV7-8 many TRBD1 TGTGCCAGCAGCCTACTATCGGGACAGGGTAGTGGCTATGGCTACACCTTC CASSLLSGQGSGYGYTF
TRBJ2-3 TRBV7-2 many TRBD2 TGTGCCAGCAGCTTCTCGGGGCTAGCGGACTTTTGGATTACGCAGTATTTT CASSFSGLADFWITQYF
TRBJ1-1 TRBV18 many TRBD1 TGTGCCAGCTCACATCCGGGAAGACAGGGCACTGAAGCTTTCTTT CASSHPGRQGTEAFF
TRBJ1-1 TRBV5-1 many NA TGCGCCAGCAGCTTGGAATACGACACTGAAGCTTTCTTT CASSLEYDTEAFF
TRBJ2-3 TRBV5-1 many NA TGCGCCAGCAGCTTGGATACGGGACGAAGGACAGATACGCAGTATTTT CASSLDTGRRTDTQYF
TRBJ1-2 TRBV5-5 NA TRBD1 TGTGCCAGCAGCTTGGAGACAGGGGTCGGCTACACCTTC CASSLETGVGYTF
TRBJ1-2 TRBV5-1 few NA TGCGCCAGCAGCTTGGCCGCAAGGACTAACTATGGCTACACCTTC CASSLAARTNYGYTF
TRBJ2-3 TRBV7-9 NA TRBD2 TGTGCCAGCAGCTCCTACCTCCGACTAGCGGGGGGCGACACAGATACGCAGTATTTT CASSSYLRLAGGDTDTQYF
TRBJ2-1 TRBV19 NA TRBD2 TGTGCCAGTAGTACCTCTAGCGGGGCCTACAATGAGCAGTTCTTC CASSTSSGAYNEQFF
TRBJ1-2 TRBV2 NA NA TGTGCCAGCAGTGTGGGCGGGAGGCCCAACTATGGCTACACCTTC CASSVGGRPNYGYTF
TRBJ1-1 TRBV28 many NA TGTGCCAGCAGTGAACGACCCTTACTATCTGAAGCTTTCTTT CASSERPLLSEAFF
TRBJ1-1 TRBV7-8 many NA TGTGCCAGCAGCACCGACAGACCGGGGGACACTGAAGCTTTCTTT CASSTDRPGDTEAFF
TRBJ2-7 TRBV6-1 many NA TGTGCCAGCAGTTTCACAGGGTATAAGCAGTACTTC CASSFTGYKQYF
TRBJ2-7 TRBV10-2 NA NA TGCGCCAGCAGTGGTATAGGGATCTCCAACTACGAGCAGTACTTC CASSGIGISNYEQYF
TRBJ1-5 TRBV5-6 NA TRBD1 TGTGCCAGCAGCCCTGGAGGGGGCCTTAGCAATCAGCCCCAGCATTTT CASSPGGGLSNQPQHF
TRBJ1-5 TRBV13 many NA TGTGCCAGCAGCTTATCAGGGTCGAATCAGCCCCAGCATTTT CASSLSGSNQPQHF
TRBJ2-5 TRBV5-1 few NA TGCGCCAGCAGCTTGGTAGGTGGGGAAGAGACCCAGTACTTC CASSLVGGEETQYF
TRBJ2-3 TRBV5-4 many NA TGTGCCAGCAGCTTGTATTCAGGAAGCACAGATACGCAGTATTTT CASSLYSGSTDTQYF
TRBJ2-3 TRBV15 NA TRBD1 TGTGCCACCTGTGACAGGGCCTTCACAGATACGCAGTATTTT CATCDRAFTDTQYF